Each of the 6 T cell receptor beta chains below was sequenced from the same sample in a study of cytomegalovirus exposure and HLA in healthy donors. PCR involved 60 Vbeta and 13 Jbeta primers. Assay: immunoSEQ multiplex PCR; the TCRdb copy retains only in-frame clones and omits some. Altogether about 180,000 clones are present, over 75% being singletons, with the ten largest covering nearly 6.5%. The material sequenced was PBMCs. The receptor source for this set is a middle-aged man in good health and CMV-seropositive.

The V and J genes are TRBV2 and TRBJ2-5; D is unresolved. This CDR3 contains 11 residues. V lost 8 bases to trimming and J lost 6 bases, with 10 bases between them. From germline, CDR1 is SNHLY and CDR2 FYNNEI. The CDR3 region has the DNA TGTGCCAGCTACCGTGGGCAGACCCAGTACTTC. The encoded protein is CASYRGQTQYF. The full variable domain, in which reference TRBV2 and TRBJ2-5 provide the parts outside the CDR3, is EPEVTQTPSHQVTQMGQEVILRCVPISNHLYFYWYRQILGQKVEFLVSFYNNEISEKSEIFDDQFSVERPDGSNFTLKIRSTKLEDSAMYFCASYRGQTQYFGPGTRLLVL.

The J gene is TRBJ1-1, the V gene TRBV7-8; 9 bases align to TRBD1. Trimming removed 0 bases from V and 4 bases from J; junction bases left unmatched: 3. Germline-derived CDR1 and CDR2 are SGHVS and FQNEAQ. This CDR3 comprises 15 residues. CDR3 nucleotides: TGTGCCAGCAGCTTAGCGGACAGGGGTTCCACTGAAGCTTTCTTT. Encoded protein: CASSLADRGSTEAFF.

The gene calls are TRBV5-1 and TRBJ2-3, with D uncertain. This CDR3 comprises 14 residues. Looked up from germline, CDR1 is SGHRS and CDR2 is YFSETQ. V was shortened by 5 bases and J by 0 bases, with 10 bases between the two germline ends. The CDR3 loop reads CASSLGPSTDTQYF. DNA of the CDR3: TGCGCCAGCAGTCTCGGTCCAAGCACAGATACGCAGTATTTT.

The chain links TRBV7-8 to TRBJ2-7; no reliable D call. The CDR3 has 15 amino acids. Per germline, CDR1 SGHVS and CDR2 FQNEAQ. Trimming removed 6 bases at V and 0 bases at J, with 15 bases between. The CDR3 bases are TGTGCCAGCAGGTACGATTCTCCGAGCTCCTACGAGCAGTACTTC. Translating gives CASRYDSPSSYEQYF. The complete variable domain, with remaining parts taken from reference TRBV7-8 and TRBJ2-7, reads GAGVSQSPRYKVAKRGQDVALRCDPISGHVSLFWYQQALGQGPEFLTYFQNEAQLDKSGLPSDRFFAERPEGSVSTLKIQRTQQEDSAVYLCASRYDSPSSYEQYFGPGTRLTVT.

The chain has TRBV15 and TRBJ2-2; 11 positions match TRBD1. J lost 3 bases, V lost 11 bases, and 5 bases had no gene match. Germline lookup yields CDR1 LNHNV and CDR2 YYDKDF (reference sequence). CDR3 size: 14 residues. Here the CDR3 reads CALRTGGYTGELFF. The CDR3 bases are TGTGCCCTAAGGACAGGGGGCTACACCGGGGAGCTGTTTTTT.

The chain is built from TRBV5-1 and TRBJ1-2; D not resolved. The CDR3 has 12 residues. Per the germline V gene, CDR1 is SGHRS and CDR2 is YFSETQ. The V and J ends lost 0 bases and 7 bases respectively, with 7 bases between them. The CDR3 loop is CASSLEESGYTF. The CDR3 DNA follows: TGCGCCAGCAGCTTGGAGGAGAGTGGCTACACCTTC.